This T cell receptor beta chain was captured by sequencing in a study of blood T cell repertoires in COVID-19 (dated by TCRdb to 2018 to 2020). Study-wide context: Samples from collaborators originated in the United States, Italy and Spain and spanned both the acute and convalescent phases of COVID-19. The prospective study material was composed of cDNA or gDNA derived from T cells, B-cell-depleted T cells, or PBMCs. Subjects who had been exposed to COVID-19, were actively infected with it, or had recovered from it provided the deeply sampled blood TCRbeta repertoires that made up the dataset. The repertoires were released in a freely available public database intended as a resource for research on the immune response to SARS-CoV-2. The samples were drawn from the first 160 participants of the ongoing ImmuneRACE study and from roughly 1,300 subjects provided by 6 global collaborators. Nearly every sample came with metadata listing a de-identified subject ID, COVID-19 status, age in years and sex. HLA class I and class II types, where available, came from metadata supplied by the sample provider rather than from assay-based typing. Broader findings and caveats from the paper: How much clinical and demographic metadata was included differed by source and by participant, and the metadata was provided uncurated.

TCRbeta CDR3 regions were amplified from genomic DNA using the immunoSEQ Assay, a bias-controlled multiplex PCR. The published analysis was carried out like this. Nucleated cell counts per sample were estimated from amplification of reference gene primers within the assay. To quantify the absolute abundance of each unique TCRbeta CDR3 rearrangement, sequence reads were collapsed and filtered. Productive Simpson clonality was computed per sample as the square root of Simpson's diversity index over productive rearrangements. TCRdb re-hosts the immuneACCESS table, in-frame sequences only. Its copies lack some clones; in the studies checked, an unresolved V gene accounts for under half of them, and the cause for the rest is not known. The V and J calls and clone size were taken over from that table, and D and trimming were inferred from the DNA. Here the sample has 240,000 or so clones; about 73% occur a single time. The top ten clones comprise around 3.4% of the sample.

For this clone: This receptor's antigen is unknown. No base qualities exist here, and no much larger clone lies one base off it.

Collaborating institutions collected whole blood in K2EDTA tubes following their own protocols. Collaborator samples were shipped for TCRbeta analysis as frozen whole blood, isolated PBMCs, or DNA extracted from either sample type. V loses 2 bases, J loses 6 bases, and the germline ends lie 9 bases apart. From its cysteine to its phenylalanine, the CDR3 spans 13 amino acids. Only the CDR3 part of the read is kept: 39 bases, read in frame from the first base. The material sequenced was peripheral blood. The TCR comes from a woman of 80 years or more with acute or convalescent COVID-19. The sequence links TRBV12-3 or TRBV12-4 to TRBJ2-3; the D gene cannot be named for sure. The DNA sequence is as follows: TGTGCCAGCAGTTTATTCGAACACGATACGCAGTATTTT. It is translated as CASSLFEHDTQYF.